The source of this T cell receptor beta chain is a study of blood T cells in healthy people across ages. Study-level findings and limits: Diversity of TCR beta per million T cells declined in a roughly linear way with age.

In germline, CDR1 is MNHEY, CDR2 SMNVEV (reference sequence). V gave up 4 bases and J gave up 9 bases, with 14 bases separating them. This CDR3 region has 13 residues. A second roughly 6 to 11 cycle PCR used barcoded and J-beta primers. MiXCR, applied by TCRdb to the 5' RACE reads, yields one record per CDR3 protein. The sample lists about 1.5 million distinct CDR3 sequences; 35% to 45% were seen once. To note about this clonotype: What it binds is unknown.

The material sequenced was blood. This sequence was found in a woman aged 18-29 years in good health. The chain joins TRBV27 to TRBJ2-3; no clear D. Written as DNA, the CDR3 is TGTGCCAGCAGTTCAGTAGGGTTAGGCACGCAGTATTTT. Translated, it gives CASSSVGLGTQYF.